This T cell receptor beta chain was recorded in a study of blood T cell repertoires in COVID-19. Germline V CDR1 and CDR2: MDHEN, SYDVKM. V lost 6 bases and J lost 1; bases outside the gene matches: 4. The CDR3 is made up of 14 amino acids. This table comes from immunoSEQ multiplex PCR, and its TCRdb copy is limited to in-frame clones, with some not included. This repertoire shows approximately 400,000 clones, 81% found once; its top ten account for roughly 1.1%. This clonotype originated in a human donor with acute or convalescent COVID-19. The donor label of this sample is uncertain. V gene TRBV28 combines with J gene TRBJ2-5; 8 bases are shared with TRBD2. The sequenced material came from peripheral blood. CDR3 amino acids: CASSLSGVQETQYF. CDR3 DNA: TGTGCCAGCAGCCTTAGCGGGGTCCAAGAGACCCAGTACTTC. The full variable domain, in which reference TRBV28 and TRBJ2-5 provide the parts outside the CDR3, is DVKVTQSSRYLVKRTGEKVFLECVQDMDHENMFWYRQDPGLGLRLIYFSYDVKMKEKGDIPEGYSVSREKKERFSLILESASTNQTSMYLCASSLSGVQETQYFGPGTRLLVL.